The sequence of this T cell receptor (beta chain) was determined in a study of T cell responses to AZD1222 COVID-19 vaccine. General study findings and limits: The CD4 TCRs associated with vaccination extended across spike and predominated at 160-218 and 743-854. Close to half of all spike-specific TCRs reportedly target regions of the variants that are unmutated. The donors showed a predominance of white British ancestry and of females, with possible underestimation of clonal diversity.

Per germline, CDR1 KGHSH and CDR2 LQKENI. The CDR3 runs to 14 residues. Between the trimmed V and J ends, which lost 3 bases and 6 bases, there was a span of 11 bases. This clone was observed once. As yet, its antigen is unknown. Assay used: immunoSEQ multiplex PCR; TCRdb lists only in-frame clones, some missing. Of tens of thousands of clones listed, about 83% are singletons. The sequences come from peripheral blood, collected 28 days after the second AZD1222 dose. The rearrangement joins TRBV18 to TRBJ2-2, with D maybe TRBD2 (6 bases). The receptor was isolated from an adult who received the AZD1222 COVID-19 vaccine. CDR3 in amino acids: CASSPPSVSGELFF. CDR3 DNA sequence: TGTGCCAGCTCACCCCCTAGCGTTTCCGGGGAGCTGTTTTTT.